These 30 T cell receptor beta chains share one sample of origin, sequenced in a study of cytomegalovirus exposure and HLA in healthy donors. The PCR was carried out with 60 Vbeta primers and 13 Jbeta primers. The data were produced by immunoSEQ multiplex PCR, yet TCRdb's version contains in-frame clones alone and is incomplete. Among approximately 110,000 clones, approximately 84% were seen once, and the ten largest hold about 5.8%. The sequenced material came from PBMCs. These receptors were obtained from a male donor in good health and CMV-seronegative.

The rearrangement joins TRBV6-1 to TRBJ2-3; TRBD2 agrees at 11 bases. This CDR3 has 14 residues. Germline loops: CDR1 MNHNS, CDR2 SASEGT. V shed 8 bases and J 1 base; nucleotides not matched to a gene: 2. CDR3 bases: TGTGCCAGCGAGGGACTAGCGGGCACAGATACGCAGTATTTT. Amino acids: CASEGLAGTDTQYF.

The chain combines TRBV5-6 with TRBJ2-2; possible D gene TRBD1, 6 bases. Germline V CDR1 and CDR2: SGHDT, YYEEEE. The ends were cut back, 0 bases at V and 4 bases at J, with 16 bases in the middle. The CDR3 totals 17 residues. CDR3 bases: TGTGCCAGCAGCTTGGGGGGCAGGGGATTGCTCACCGGGGAGCTGTTTTTT. Amino acids: CASSLGGRGLLTGELFF.

This chain joins TRBV5-6 and TRBJ2-5; D gene uncertain. This CDR3 has 15 residues. The germline gives CDR1 SGHDT, CDR2 YYEEEE. Trimming stripped 0 bases from V and 1 base from J, with 10 bases between. The CDR3 coding sequence is TGTGCCAGCAGCTTGGACCCGGTATTCCAAGAGACCCAGTACTTC. Protein sequence: CASSLDPVFQETQYF.

The rearrangement joins TRBV5-6 to TRBJ1-6; 12 nucleotides agree with TRBD1. The ends lost 4 bases at V and 6 bases at J; junction bases unmatched: 2. Germline V lookup: CDR1 SGHDT, CDR2 YYEEEE. The CDR3 contains 15 residues. CDR3 amino acids: CASSLGQGANSPLHF. In DNA form, the CDR3 reads TGTGCCAGCAGCCTGGGACAGGGGGCTAATTCACCCCTCCACTTT.

This chain connects TRBV7-9 to TRBJ1-1; D call uncertain. The CDR3 contains 13 residues. Germline V gives CDR1 SEHNR, CDR2 FQNEAQ (reference sequence). V lost 1 base and J 8 bases, leaving 11 bases between the germline ends. The CDR3 is CASSLDVVVEAFF. In nucleotides, the CDR3 is TGTGCCAGCAGCTTAGACGTTGTAGTCGAAGCTTTCTTT.

This chain links TRBV7-2 with TRBJ2-5, with D perhaps TRBD2 (5 bases). Matching the DNA end better, TRBJ2-7 makes the J call doubtful. This CDR3 spans 12 amino acids. The germline V gene encodes CDR1 SGHTA and CDR2 FQGNSA. For the CDR3, the DNA is TGTGCCAGCAGTCTAGCTCTGGACGAGCAGTACTTC. Encoded protein: CASSLALDEQYF.

V gene TRBV7-2 combines with J gene TRBJ1-4, with 11 bases fitting TRBD1. Germline V CDR1 and CDR2: SGHTA, FQGNSA. V shed 2 bases, J shed 0 bases, and the junction held 8 bases outside the gene matches. The CDR3 totals 19 residues. The CDR3 is CASSLKGQGGIATNEKLFF. CDR3 nucleotide sequence: TGTGCCAGCAGCTTAAAGGGACAGGGGGGTATTGCAACTAATGAAAAACTGTTTTTT.

V is TRBV7-8 and J is TRBJ1-2; D ambiguous. Deletions cut 1 base from V and 11 bases from J, with 17 bases between. This CDR3 is 14 amino acids long. Germline CDR1 reads SGHVS; CDR2 reads FQNEAQ. CDR3 in amino acids: CASSLVSFSDIYTF. The DNA for the CDR3 is TGTGCCAGCAGCTTAGTCTCTTTTTCCGACATTTACACCTTC.

V usage is TRBV6-1 and J usage is TRBJ1-1, with D perhaps TRBD1 (6 bases). CDR3 length: 13 amino acids. Germline V CDR1 and CDR2: MNHNS, SASEGT. The V end was cut by 7 bases, the J end by 3 bases, with 12 bases between. The CDR3 DNA reads as TGTGCCAGCAAGCTACAGGGATACACTGAAGCTTTCTTT. As protein: CASKLQGYTEAFF.

The chain uses TRBV11-3 and TRBJ2-2; D not resolved. Per the germline V gene, CDR1 is SGHNT and CDR2 is YENEEA. CDR3 length: 15 amino acids. With 0 bases removed from V and 2 bases from J, the gap between germline ends came to 7 bases. CDR3 loop: CASSLDYSNTGELFF. CDR3 bases: TGTGCCAGCAGCTTAGATTACAGCAACACCGGGGAGCTGTTTTTT.

The sample holds a few counts of this clone. The chain joins TRBV4-1 to TRBJ1-5, with 7 bases aligning to TRBD1. The CDR3 runs 14 residues. Germline trimming cut 2 bases from V and 4 bases from J; bases unmatched to any gene: 2. The germline V gene encodes CDR1 MGHRA and CDR2 YSYEKL. CDR3: CASSQQQGNQPQHF. The CDR3 DNA reads TGCGCCAGCAGCCAACAACAGGGGAATCAGCCCCAGCATTTT.

The CDR3 protein is CASRQNTGELFF. Written as DNA, the CDR3 is TGTGCCAGCAGACAAAACACCGGGGAGCTGTTTTTT. V usage is TRBV7-2 and J usage is TRBJ2-2; D uncertain. CDR3 length: 12 amino acids. With 6 bases removed from V and 2 bases from J, the gap between germline ends came to 4 bases. Germline loops: CDR1 SGHTA, CDR2 FQGNSA.

A single count supports this clone. V and J are TRBV19 and TRBJ1-1; no clear D. The ends were cut back, 6 bases at V and 4 bases at J, with 9 bases in the middle. The CDR3 contains 12 residues. Germline V gene sequence: CDR1 LNHDA, CDR2 SQIVND (reference sequence). CDR3 in amino acids: CASRAGFTEAFF. For the CDR3, the DNA is TGTGCCAGTAGGGCGGGTTTCACTGAAGCTTTCTTT.

The chain couples TRBV6-1 to TRBJ2-3; 11 nucleotides match TRBD2. Trimming at V came to 8 bases and at J to 5 bases, leaving 6 bases not matched to a gene. This CDR3 region has 14 residues. Germline V gene sequence: CDR1 MNHNS, CDR2 SASEGT. For the CDR3, the DNA is TGTGCCAGCCTACTAGCGGGAGCTTTAGATACGCAGTATTTT. Its translation is CASLLAGALDTQYF.

The chain joins TRBV2 to TRBJ1-4; 7 bases match TRBD1. J lost 8 bases, V lost 9 bases, and 9 bases had no gene match. Germline V gives CDR1 SNHLY, CDR2 FYNNEI. This CDR3 comprises 13 residues. Written as DNA, the CDR3 is TGTGCCAGTTTGCAGGGGGTGAGGGAAAAACTGTTTTTT. The encoded protein is CASLQGVREKLFF. Full variable domain (rest looked up from reference TRBV2 and TRBJ1-4): EPEVTQTPSHQVTQMGQEVILRCVPISNHLYFYWYRQILGQKVEFLVSFYNNEISEKSEIFDDQFSVERPDGSNFTLKIRSTKLEDSAMYFCASLQGVREKLFFGSGTQLSVL.

This chain uses TRBV6-6 with TRBJ1-4, with unresolved D. Trimming took off 5 bases at V and 7 bases at J, with 8 bases between the two ends. The CDR3 covers 12 residues. Looked up from germline, CDR1 is MNHNY and CDR2 is SVGAGI (reference sequence). In DNA form, the CDR3 reads TGTGCCAGCAGTGACATGGGTGAAAAACTGTTTTTT. Protein product: CASSDMGEKLFF.

CDR3 sequence reads: CASSVEGSGGLGSGNTIYF. DNA of the CDR3: TGTGCCAGCAGCGTAGAGGGTAGCGGAGGCCTGGGGTCTGGAAACACCATATATTTT. The rearrangement links TRBV9 to TRBJ1-3; D is undetermined. The CDR3 has 19 amino acids. CDR1 SGDLS and CDR2 YYNGEE come from the germline V gene. V was cut by 0 bases and J by 1 base, with 20 bases left in between.

This clone showed up just a few times. Additional DNA sequences in this sample encode the identical CDR3. The chain couples TRBV5-1 to TRBJ2-3; TRBD1 matches at 9 bases. J lost 3 bases, V lost 0 bases, and 8 bases had no gene match. The CDR3 is 17 residues long. Germline CDR1 is SGHRS and CDR2 is YFSETQ. For the CDR3, the DNA is TGCGCCAGCAGCTTGGAGGACAGGGGTGTTGGGACAGATACGCAGTATTTT. This encodes CASSLEDRGVGTDTQYF.

This clone was observed a handful of times. The V gene is TRBV7-9, the J gene TRBJ2-1, with D maybe TRBD2 (7 bases). The germline gives CDR1 SEHNR, CDR2 FQNEAQ (reference sequence). Trimming pared 4 bases from V and 1 base from J, leaving 23 bases between. The CDR3 extends over 19 amino acids. The CDR3 spells CASSSRGGGDGSSYNEQFF. CDR3 sequence (DNA): TGTGCCAGCAGCTCCCGAGGGGGGGGCGACGGATCATCCTACAATGAGCAGTTCTTC.

J is TRBJ2-7 and V is TRBV27, with 8 bases lining up with TRBD1. CDR1 and CDR2 from the germline V gene are MNHEY and SMNVEV (reference sequence). V gave up 3 bases and J gave up 5 bases; unmatched junction bases: 3. The length of the CDR3 is 13 residues. The CDR3 is CASSLDRVHEQYF. The DNA for the CDR3 is TGTGCCAGCAGTTTGGACAGGGTCCACGAGCAGTACTTC.

This clone was picked up one time. The chain links TRBV4-2 to TRBJ2-7, with D tentatively TRBD1 (6 bases). CDR3 length equals 14 residues. Germline V lookup: CDR1 LGHNA, CDR2 YNFKEQ. The V end was cut by 4 bases, the J end by 1 base, with 11 bases between. The CDR3 loop reads CASSLAQGSYEQYF. In DNA, the CDR3 is TGTGCCAGCAGCCTGGCTCAGGGGTCCTACGAGCAGTACTTC.

The chain recombines TRBV4-1 with TRBJ2-7, with D perhaps matching TRBD2 (5 bases). CDR3 size: 13 residues. V was trimmed by 1 base and J by 7 bases, leaving 11 bases between them. The germline V gene encodes CDR1 MGHRA and CDR2 YSYEKL. CDR3 loop: CASSQGRGIEQYF. As DNA, the CDR3 is TGCGCCAGCAGCCAAGGGCGAGGGATAGAGCAGTACTTC.

V is TRBV2 and J is TRBJ2-1; TRBD2 is a possible D gene (5 bases). With 6 bases removed from V and 4 bases from J, the gap between germline ends came to 7 bases. The CDR3 has 12 amino acids. CDR1 and CDR2 (germline): SNHLY, FYNNEI. In nucleotides, the CDR3 is TGTGCCAGCAGACGACTATACAATGAGCAGTTCTTC. Protein: CASRRLYNEQFF.

The chain is built from TRBV6-6 and TRBJ1-5; D unresolved. V was pared by 8 bases and J by 7 bases, with 12 bases between. CDR3 length: 12 amino acids. Germline V gene data show CDR1 as MNHNY and CDR2 as SVGAGI (reference sequence). The CDR3 sequence is CASGRVGQPQHF. DNA for the CDR3: TGTGCCAGCGGGAGGGTTGGCCAGCCCCAGCATTTT.

The chain carries TRBV6-1 and TRBJ1-4; weak D call: TRBD1 (6 bases). The germline V and J ends were trimmed by 11 bases and 7 bases, with 17 bases remaining between them. Germline assignment: CDR1 MNHNS and CDR2 SASEGT. The CDR3 runs to 13 residues. In DNA form, the CDR3 reads TGTGCCCTACGGAGGCAGGGGAGTGAAAAACTGTTTTTT. This encodes CALRRQGSEKLFF.

This chain uses TRBV9 with TRBJ2-5; D call uncertain. Trimming cost V 3 bases and J 0 bases, with 9 bases left between them. CDR1 and CDR2 from the germline V gene are SGDLS and YYNGEE. The CDR3 loop spans 14 amino acids. CDR3 bases: TGTGCCAGCAGCGCCGACTTGTACCAAGAGACCCAGTACTTC. This encodes CASSADLYQETQYF.

This clone has more than one count but fewer than ten. The chain carries TRBV7-9 and TRBJ2-5; 7 bases are shared with TRBD1. This CDR3 has 13 amino acids. After removal of 4 bases from V and 5 bases from J, the junction contained 4 bases not matched to a gene. Germline lookup yields CDR1 SEHNR and CDR2 FQNEAQ (reference sequence). The CDR3 DNA is TGTGCCAGCAGCTCAAGGGGGCCGGAGACCCAGTACTTC. Its translation: CASSSRGPETQYF.

The chain links TRBV9 to TRBJ2-1, with 7 bases matching TRBD2. Germline V lookup: CDR1 SGDLS, CDR2 YYNGEE. This CDR3 has 15 amino acids. The V and J ends lost 0 bases and 5 bases, in that order; junction bases with no gene match: 5. The CDR3 DNA follows: TGTGCCAGCAGCGTAGGGCGGGAGTTCCACAATGAGCAGTTCTTC. This gives the protein CASSVGREFHNEQFF.

The CDR3 coding sequence is TGTGCCAGCAGCTTAACTAGCGAGAGCCAATACAATGAGCAGTTCTTC. Residues: CASSLTSESQYNEQFF. The rearrangement joins TRBV7-9 to TRBJ2-1; TRBD2 aligns across 7 bases. The V gene end was trimmed by 2 bases and the J gene end by 4 bases; junction bases not matched to a gene: 8. The length of the CDR3 is 16 residues. Per germline, CDR1 SEHNR and CDR2 FQNEAQ (reference sequence).

This clone was seen a few times. This rearrangement joins TRBV7-8 to TRBJ2-1, with D unclear. The length of the CDR3 is 17 residues. Trimming removed 0 bases at V and 0 bases at J, with 12 bases between. CDR1 and CDR2 from the germline V gene are SGHVS and FQNEAQ. The CDR3 region is CASSLAIARSSYNEQFF. The CDR3 coding sequence is TGTGCCAGCAGCTTAGCAATAGCTCGGAGCTCCTACAATGAGCAGTTCTTC.